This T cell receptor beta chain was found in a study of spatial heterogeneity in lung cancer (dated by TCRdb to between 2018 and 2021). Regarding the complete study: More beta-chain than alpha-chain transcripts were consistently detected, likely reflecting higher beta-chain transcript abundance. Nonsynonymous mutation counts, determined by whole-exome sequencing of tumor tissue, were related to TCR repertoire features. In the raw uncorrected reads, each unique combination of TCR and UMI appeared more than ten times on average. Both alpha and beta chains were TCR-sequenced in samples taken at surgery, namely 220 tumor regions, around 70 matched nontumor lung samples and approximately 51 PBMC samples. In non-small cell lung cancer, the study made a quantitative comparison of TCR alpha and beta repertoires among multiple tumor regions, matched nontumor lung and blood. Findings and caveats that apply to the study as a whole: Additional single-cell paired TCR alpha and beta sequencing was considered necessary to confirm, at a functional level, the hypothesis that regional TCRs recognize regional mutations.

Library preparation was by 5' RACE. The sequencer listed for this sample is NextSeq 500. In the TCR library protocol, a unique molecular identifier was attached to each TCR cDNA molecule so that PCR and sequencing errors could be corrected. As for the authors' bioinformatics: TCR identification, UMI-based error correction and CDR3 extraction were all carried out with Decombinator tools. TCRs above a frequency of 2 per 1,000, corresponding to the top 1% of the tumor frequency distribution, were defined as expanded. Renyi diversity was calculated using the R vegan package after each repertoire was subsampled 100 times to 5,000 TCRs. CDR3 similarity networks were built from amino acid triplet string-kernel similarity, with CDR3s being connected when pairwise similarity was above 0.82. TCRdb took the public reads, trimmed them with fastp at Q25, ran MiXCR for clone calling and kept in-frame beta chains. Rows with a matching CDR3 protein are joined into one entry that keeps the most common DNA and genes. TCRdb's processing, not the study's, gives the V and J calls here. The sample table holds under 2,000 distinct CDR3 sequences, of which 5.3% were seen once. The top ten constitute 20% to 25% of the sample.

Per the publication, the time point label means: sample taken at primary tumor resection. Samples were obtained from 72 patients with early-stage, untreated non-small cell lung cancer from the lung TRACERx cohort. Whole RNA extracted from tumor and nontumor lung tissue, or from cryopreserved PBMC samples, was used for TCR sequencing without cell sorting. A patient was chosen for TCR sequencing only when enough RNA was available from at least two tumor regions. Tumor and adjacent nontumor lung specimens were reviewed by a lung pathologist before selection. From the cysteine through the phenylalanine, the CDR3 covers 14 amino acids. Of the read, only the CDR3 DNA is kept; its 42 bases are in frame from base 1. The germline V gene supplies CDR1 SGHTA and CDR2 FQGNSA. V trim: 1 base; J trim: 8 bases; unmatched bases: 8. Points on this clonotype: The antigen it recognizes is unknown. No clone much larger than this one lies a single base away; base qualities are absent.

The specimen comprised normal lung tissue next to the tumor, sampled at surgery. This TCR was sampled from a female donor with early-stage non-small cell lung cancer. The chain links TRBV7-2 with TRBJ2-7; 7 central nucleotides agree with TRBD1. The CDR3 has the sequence CASSLEGQVRKQYF. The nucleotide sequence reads TGTGCCAGCAGCTTAGAAGGACAGGTTCGGAAGCAGTACTTC.